This T cell receptor beta chain was observed in a study of T cell repertoires in cytomegalovirus infection. Study context: Public TCR beta signature analysis indicated the presence of both CMV infection and matching HLA type. General study findings and limits: HLA-C-restricted, CMV-specific TCR beta clonotypes were dominant ex vivo. Cumulative public TCR beta family frequency identified carriers of CMV plus the relevant HLA.

The V gene lost 10 bases and the J gene lost 1 base, with 8 bases spanning the gap. The CDR3 extends over 11 amino acids. From germline, CDR1 is ENHRY and CDR2 SYGVKD. A remark on this clonotype: Its antigen is undetermined.

TCRdb recomputed calls from the reads with MiXCR, one row per CDR3 protein. The data contain 630,000 or so distinct CDR3 sequences, roughly 24% of them singletons. V and J are TRBV10-3 and TRBJ2-7; D not resolved. Sequencing was performed on CD8+ T cells from PBMCs. The sequence derives from a human donor in good health (CMV status not recorded). Some clones in this sample may be carry-over from other donors' samples. The CDR3 bases are TGTGCCACCCGCGGTTCCTACGAGCAGTACGTC. It encodes CATRGSYEQYV.